Below, 7 T cell receptor beta chains from the same sample are listed, as sequenced in a study of spatial heterogeneity in lung cancer. The study, taken as a whole, reports: How many expanded intratumoral alpha and beta TCRs were present tracked the tumor mutation count, which was a count of nonsynonymous mutations.

The time point was: sample taken at primary tumor resection. TCRdb re-called the 5' RACE reads through MiXCR, storing one row per CDR3 protein. The sample yields some 10,000 distinct CDR3 sequences, 6.3% seen once. Antigen specificity for these receptors is unknown. The sequenced sample was lung tumor tissue, obtained at surgery. The receptors here all came from a male donor with early-stage non-small cell lung cancer.

About this clonotype itself: A library made for alpha chains picked up this beta chain off target, so its size means little. The chain combines TRBV12-3 or TRBV12-4 with TRBJ1-6; TRBD1 agrees at 7 bases. This CDR3 is built from 16 residues. The J segment lost 5 bases and the V segment lost 5 bases, leaving 9 bases of the junction unmatched. The CDR3 DNA is TGTGCCAGCAGTCGGATACAGGGGATCAATAATTCACCCCTCCACTTT. The encoded protein is CASSRIQGINNSPLHF.

This clonotype was counted at least ten times. This beta chain is a stray read from a library made for alpha chains; its abundance is not meaningful. The chain employs TRBV7-8 and TRBJ2-7; no clear D gene. Deletions cut 1 base from V and 3 bases from J, with 4 bases between. Germline lookup yields CDR1 SGHVS and CDR2 FQNEAQ. CDR3 size: 12 residues. The CDR3, as DNA: TGTGCCAGCAGCTTAGTCAGCTACGAGCAGTACTTC. Translating it yields CASSLVSYEQYF.

This clonotype has at least ten counts. This beta chain is an off-target read within a library intended for alpha chains, so its frequency means little. The chain links TRBV9 to TRBJ1-6; 11 bases match TRBD1. This CDR3 contains 15 residues. CDR1 and CDR2 from the germline V gene are SGDLS and YYNGEE. Trimming removed 2 bases from V and 7 bases from J; junction bases left unmatched: 2. CDR3 sequence: CASSVGTGGNSPLHF. For the CDR3, the DNA is TGTGCCAGCAGCGTCGGGACAGGGGGGAATTCACCCCTCCACTTT.

This clonotype was counted many times. Within a library made for alpha chains, this beta chain is off target, and its count is uninformative. The CDR3 loop is CASSPGRDLYEQYF. CDR3 DNA: TGTGCCAGCTCACCGGGCAGGGATCTATACGAGCAGTACTTC. The chain joins TRBV18 to TRBJ2-7; maybe TRBD1 (5 bases). This CDR3 has 14 residues. V gave up 3 bases and J gave up 4 bases, with 13 bases separating them. The germline CDR1 and CDR2 sequences are KGHSH and LQKENI.

There are many counts of this clonotype. Being off target in a library aimed at alpha chains, this beta chain has a size of little meaning. The chain carries TRBV28 and TRBJ1-5, with D perhaps TRBD1 (6 bases). The CDR3 runs 19 residues. Germline V gene sequence: CDR1 MDHEN, CDR2 SYDVKM. The V gene lost 3 bases and the J gene lost 6 bases, with 27 bases spanning the gap. Written as DNA, the CDR3 is TGTGCCAGCAGTTTCCTGGGTTACGGGGGGGCGATATTCGGTCAGCCCCAGCATTTT. Residues: CASSFLGYGGAIFGQPQHF.

The table lists this clonotype with many counts. This beta chain slipped into a library made for alpha chains as a stray read, so its size is not meaningful. The CDR3 sequence is CASSLSRGNIQYF. Written as DNA, the CDR3 is TGTGCCAGCAGCTTGTCCAGGGGAAACATTCAGTACTTC. The chain is built from TRBV5-4 and TRBJ2-4; possibly TRBD1 for D (6 bases). Trimming pared 1 base from V and 6 bases from J, leaving 8 bases between. This CDR3 is built from 13 residues. Germline lookup yields CDR1 SGHNT and CDR2 YYREEE (reference sequence). The entire variable domain, with the rest obtained from reference TRBV5-4 and TRBJ2-4, is as follows: ETGVTQSPTHLIKTRGQQVTLRCSSQSGHNTVSWYQQALGQGPQFIFQYYREEENGRGNFPPRFSGLQFPNYSSELNVNALELDDSALYLCASSLSRGNIQYFGAGTRLSVL.

This clonotype was found many times. This beta chain turned up in a library designed for alpha chains; as an off-target read, its abundance says little. The chain couples TRBV10-3 to TRBJ2-1; TRBD1 matches at 11 bases. The V gene end was trimmed by 3 bases and the J gene end by 7 bases; junction bases not matched to a gene: 2. The CDR3 extends over 14 amino acids. Germline CDR1 ENHRY, CDR2 SYGVKD. The CDR3 protein is CAISEGTGGNEQFF. CDR3 sequence (DNA): TGTGCCATCAGTGAAGGGACAGGGGGAAATGAGCAGTTCTTC.